This T cell receptor beta chain was documented in a study of shared clonotypes between healthy human individuals (dated by TCRdb to the early 2020s). A note on the overall study: The cohort comprised a couple of women and a few men aged 18 to 49 years. Per donor, three plates each were used for CD4 naive and CD4 memory, two for CD8 naive, and one for CD8 memory. The study deeply sequenced blood TCR repertoires of five healthy adults to estimate repertoire size and the extent of clonotype sharing between individuals. To increase sequencing depth and limit assay-specific biases, TCR repertoire library preparation and sequencing were carried out by different laboratories using diverse techniques. Between about 0.8 and 8.9 billion PBMCs per donor were obtained by leukapheresis. Results and caveats for the whole study, not just this receptor: Estimated clonotype richness was generally larger for naive than for memory subsets. Because the study included only a small number of donors, the genetic and exposure-history diversity represented was limited. Sampling was restricted to blood, and TCR repertoires in tissue are likely to differ from TCR repertoires in blood. Pairwise subsampling led to the expectation that sequencing depth would affect the degree of clonotype sharing among donors. Rarefaction of sorted-subset datasets indicated incomplete sequencing despite the large sequencing depth. Across several donors, around 5.4% of naive CD4, roughly 3.5% of naive CD8, under 2.5% of memory CD4, and under 0.45% of memory CD8 clonotypes were shared. Clonotypes shared by all four sorted-subset donors showed higher generation probabilities than non-shared clonotypes.

The donors were healthy, HIV-negative adults who had no recently reported acute infections or vaccinations. All donors were Caucasian adults living in Nashville, Tennessee, USA. CD4+ T cells were enriched by magnetic negative selection, after which naive cells were positively selected on CD45RA and the negative fraction was taken as the memory subset. After blood collection by leukapheresis, PBMCs were isolated using Ficoll-Histopaque density gradient centrifugation and then cryopreserved in the vapor phase of liquid nitrogen. Purity and quantity of every magnetically sorted T cell population were checked by analytical flow cytometry. Genomic DNA was isolated from each sorted fraction and quantified by UV absorbance on a Nanodrop 2000c. Its CDR3 holds 17 amino acids, cysteine through phenylalanine. The retained sequence is limited to the CDR3, 51 bases, with the frame set at the first base. The germline V gene encodes CDR1 SGHNT and CDR2 YYREEE (reference sequence). V is pared back by 4 bases and J by 0 bases, with 17 bases lying between the germline termini.

About this clone: Its recognized antigen is unknown. Base qualities are missing; no much larger clone stands one base away.

Using the deep immunoSEQ assay, multiplex PCR amplified TCR CDR3 regions from genomic DNA. Extracted genomic DNA from each cell subset was spread evenly across all wells of several immunoSEQ 96-well plates, with each plate serving as a replicate. For sorted subsets, each replicate PCR was loaded with approximately 0.2 ug genomic DNA, equivalent to about 30,000 T cell genomes. Purified libraries were measured with a Qubit 3.0 fluorometer, size-checked on a Bioanalyzer 2100, and measured again with the KAPA Library Quantification kit. Every immunoSEQ 96-well plate was sequenced on a separate single-read 150-cycle Illumina NextSeq 550 flow cell. As for the authors' bioinformatics: Because the immunoSEQ output included only junctional sequences and no quality scores, the filtering could not be the same as the filtering used for full-length reads. To assign V/J genes and CDR3, sequences were annotated using PyIR, a Python wrapper for IgBLAST v1.9, with IMGT germline references. Any read was removed if the V/J assignment was weak (E-value above 1e-6), the CDR3 was missing, or the read contained stop codons, out-of-frame junctions, or ambiguous translated residues. A V3J clonotype was defined by an identical inferred V gene, J gene, and CDR3 amino acid sequence. The percentage overlap between two repertoires was calculated by dividing the number of shared unique clonotypes by the size of the smaller repertoire. Richness of each repertoire was evaluated using RTK rarefaction, the Chao1 estimator, and Recon v2.1 estimates of unobserved clonotypes. For all TCRbeta clonotypes obtained by the gDNA method from a handful of donors, generation probabilities were computed with OLGA. TCRdb stores this immuneACCESS table with in-frame sequences only. Part of the clones is absent; in the studies checked, under half of the shortfall reflects unresolved V genes, and no reason is known for the rest. The DNA gave D and trimming, while V, J and clone size come from that table. The sample includes 2.3 million or so clones, with just over 90% observed a single time. 0.39% of the sample belongs to the ten largest clones.

The V and J segments used are TRBV5-4 and TRBJ2-1, with the D gene not confidently named. Sequencing was performed on naive CD4+ T cells from PBMCs. The cell subset or site label on this specimen signifies: CD45RA+ positively selected. The sequence came from a man aged 18 to 29 in good health. Some clones in this sample may be carry-over from other donors' samples. The CDR3 protein: CASSTNKRSHSYNEQFF. The DNA sequence is TGTGCCAGCAGCACTAATAAACGGAGCCACTCCTACAATGAGCAGTTCTTC.